This T cell receptor (beta chain) was captured by sequencing in a study of T cells expressing NK-cell markers. Study-wide background: Seven donors tested HCMV-seropositive and one tested seronegative among the eight sequenced. Study observations and caveats: Expanded NKG2C+ T cell clones were not confirmed as HCMV-specific.

About this clonotype itself: Its specificity is unknown.

For TCR beta, cDNA was produced by 5'RACE template switching with UMIs. TCRdb reprocessed the 5' RACE reads and stores each CDR3 protein as one record, lacking DNA. This sample's table reports 400,000 to 550,000 distinct CDR3 sequences. The sequence derives from a woman between 18 and 70 years old in good health. The sequenced sample was blood T cells: a sorted CD56 or NKG2C T cell subset, CD4+ or CD8+ T cells, or bulk PBMC T cells (not recorded which).

CDR3 residues: CASSYLGGGPQETQYF. This chain joins TRBV6-2 or TRBV6-3 and TRBJ2-5; TCRdb calls TRBD2, which cannot be checked without DNA. Germline V CDR1 and CDR2: MNHEY, SVGEGT. The CDR3 is 16 amino acids.